This record looks at one TCR beta chain sequence and its context. The target antigen is unknown. This specimen belongs to a study of blood T cells in healthy people across ages. Study-wide results and limits: More naive CD4+ cells and higher diversity were found in long-lived than in aged donors. As age increased, TCR beta diversity per million T cells fell in a roughly linear fashion.

CDR3 size: 16 residues. Trimming removed 3 bases from V and 3 bases from J; junction bases left unmatched: 11. Per germline, CDR1 LGHDT and CDR2 YNNKEL (reference sequence). Sample-barcoded 5' priming and a J-beta primer mix drove a second PCR of roughly 6 to 12 cycles. TCRdb analysed the 5' RACE reads with MiXCR anew, one entry per CDR3 protein. The sample includes about 730,000 distinct CDR3 sequences, around 46% of them seen just once. Donors were systemically healthy Caucasian individuals from Russia aged roughly 6 to 95 years. Each sample used at least 6 million PBMCs. Sequencing was performed on blood. This chain uses TRBV3-1 with TRBJ2-7, with 7 nucleotides matching TRBD1. This receptor was obtained from a woman in her sixties or seventies in good health. The CDR3 region has the DNA TGTGCCAGCAGCCATGCCCCGACAGGGCTGAACTACGAGCAGTACTTC. Amino acid sequence: CASSHAPTGLNYEQYF.